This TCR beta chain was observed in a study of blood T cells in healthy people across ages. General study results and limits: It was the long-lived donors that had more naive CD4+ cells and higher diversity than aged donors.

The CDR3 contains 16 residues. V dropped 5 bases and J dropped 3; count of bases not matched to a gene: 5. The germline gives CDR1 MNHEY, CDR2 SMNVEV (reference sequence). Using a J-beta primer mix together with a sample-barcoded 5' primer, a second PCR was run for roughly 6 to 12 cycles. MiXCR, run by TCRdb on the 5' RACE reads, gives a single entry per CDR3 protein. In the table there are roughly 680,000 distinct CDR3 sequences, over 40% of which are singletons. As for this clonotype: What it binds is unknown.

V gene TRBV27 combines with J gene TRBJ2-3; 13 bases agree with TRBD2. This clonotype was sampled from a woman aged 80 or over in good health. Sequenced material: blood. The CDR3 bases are TGTGCCAGCAGTCTGACTAGCGGGAGGTTTACAGATACGCAGTATTTT. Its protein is CASSLTSGRFTDTQYF.